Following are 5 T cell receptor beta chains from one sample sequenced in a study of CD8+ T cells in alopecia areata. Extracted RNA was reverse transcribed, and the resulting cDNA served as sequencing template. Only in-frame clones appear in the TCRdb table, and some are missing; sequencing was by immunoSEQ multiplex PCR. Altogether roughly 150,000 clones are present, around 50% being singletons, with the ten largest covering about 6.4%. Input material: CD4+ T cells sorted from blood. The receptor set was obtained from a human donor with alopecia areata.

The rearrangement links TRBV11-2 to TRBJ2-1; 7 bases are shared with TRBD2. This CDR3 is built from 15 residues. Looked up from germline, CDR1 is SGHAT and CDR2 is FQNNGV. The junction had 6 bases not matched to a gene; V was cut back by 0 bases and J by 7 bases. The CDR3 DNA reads TGTGCCAGCAGCTTAGACGCGGGAGTGGCGAATGAGCAGTTCTTC. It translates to CASSLDAGVANEQFF.

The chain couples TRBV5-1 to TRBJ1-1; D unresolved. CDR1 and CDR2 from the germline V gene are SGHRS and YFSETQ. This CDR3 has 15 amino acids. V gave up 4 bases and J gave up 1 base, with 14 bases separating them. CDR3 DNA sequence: TGCGCCAGCAGCCCCGCCTGGGGAGCGAACACTGAAGCTTTCTTT. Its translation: CASSPAWGANTEAFF.

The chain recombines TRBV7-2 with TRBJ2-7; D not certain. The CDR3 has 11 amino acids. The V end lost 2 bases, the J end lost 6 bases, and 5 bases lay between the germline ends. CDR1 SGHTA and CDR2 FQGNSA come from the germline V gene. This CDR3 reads CASSLTSEQYF. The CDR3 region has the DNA TGTGCCAGCAGCTTAACCTCCGAGCAGTACTTC.

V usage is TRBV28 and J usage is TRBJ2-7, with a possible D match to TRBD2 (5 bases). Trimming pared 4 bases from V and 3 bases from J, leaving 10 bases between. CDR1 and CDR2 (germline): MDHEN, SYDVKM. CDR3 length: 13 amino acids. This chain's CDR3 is CASSYGKLYEQYF. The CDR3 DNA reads TGTGCCAGCAGTTACGGGAAACTCTACGAGCAGTACTTC.

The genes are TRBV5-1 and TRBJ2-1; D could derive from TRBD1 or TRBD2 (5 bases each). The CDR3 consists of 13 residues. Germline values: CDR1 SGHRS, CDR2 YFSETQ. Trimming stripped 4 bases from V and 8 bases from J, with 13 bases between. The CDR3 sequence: CASSPAGTHEQFF. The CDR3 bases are TGCGCCAGCAGCCCGGCCGGGACGCATGAGCAGTTCTTC.